This entry lists 9 T cell receptor beta chains sequenced from one sample in a study of T cell changes during pregnancy in multiple sclerosis. The protocol was immunoSEQ multiplex PCR, while the TCRdb copy is restricted to in-frame clones and leaves out a portion. The data contain nearly 110,000 clones, about 89% of them singletons. The sequenced sample was peripheral blood, obtained before pregnancy. The receptors come from a female donor with multiple sclerosis, enrolled in a pregnancy study.

A few counts support this clone. The chain links TRBV5-1 to TRBJ1-6; 7 bases agree with TRBD1. This CDR3 region has 15 residues. Germline assignment: CDR1 SGHRS and CDR2 YFSETQ. The junction had 10 bases not matched to a gene; V was cut back by 0 bases and J by 13 bases. Here the CDR3 reads CASSLGQGDFWPLHF. The CDR3 DNA reads as TGCGCCAGCAGCTTGGGCCAGGGGGACTTTTGGCCCCTCCACTTT. The full variable domain, in which reference TRBV5-1 and TRBJ1-6 provide the parts outside the CDR3, is KAGVTQTPRYLIKTRGQQVTLSCSPISGHRSVSWYQQTPGQGLQFLFEYFSETQRNKGNFPGRFSGRQFSNSRSEMNVSTLELGDSALYLCASSLGQGDFWPLHFGNGTRLTVT.

This clone has a single count. V is TRBV5-6 and J is TRBJ2-3, with 9 bases fitting TRBD2. Germline CDR1 reads SGHDT; CDR2 reads YYEEEE. The CDR3 has 15 amino acids. V lost 1 base, J lost 3 bases, and 3 bases stayed unmatched. DNA of the CDR3: TGTGCCAGCAGCTTGAGAGCGGGGGGTACAGATACGCAGTATTTT. Its protein product is CASSLRAGGTDTQYF.

This sequence joins TRBV5-6 and TRBJ1-3; the D is unclear. Trimming cost V 2 bases and J 0 bases, with 12 bases left between them. CDR3 length: 16 residues. Germline-derived CDR1 and CDR2 are SGHDT and YYEEEE. The CDR3 protein is CASSFVTPASGNTIYF. The CDR3 region has the DNA TGTGCCAGCAGCTTTGTGACTCCTGCCTCTGGAAACACCATATATTTT. Complete variable domain (other parts from reference TRBV5-6 and TRBJ1-3): DAGVTQSPTHLIKTRGQQVTLRCSPKSGHDTVSWYQQALGQGPQFIFQYYEEEERQRGNFPDRFSGHQFPNYSSELNVNALLLGDSALYLCASSFVTPASGNTIYFGEGSWLTVV.

The CDR3 DNA is TGTGCCAGCAACAAAGACAGACAAGAGACCCAGTACTTC. It codes for CASNKDRQETQYF. This chain uses TRBV5-8 with TRBJ2-5; D is perhaps TRBD1 (5 bases). This CDR3 contains 13 residues. Trimming stripped 6 bases from V and 2 bases from J, with 11 bases between. Germline V gives CDR1 SGHTS, CDR2 YDEGEE.

This chain joins TRBV30 and TRBJ2-1; no definite D call. The germline V and J ends were trimmed by 2 bases and 0 bases, with 5 bases remaining between them. The CDR3 is 13 amino acids. Germline values: CDR1 GTSNPN, CDR2 SVGIG (reference sequence). The CDR3 here is CAWSTSSYNEQFF. The CDR3 region has the DNA TGTGCCTGGAGTACTTCCTCCTACAATGAGCAGTTCTTC. Supplemented by reference TRBV30 and TRBJ2-1, the full variable domain reads SQTIHQWPATLVQPVGSPLSLECTVEGTSNPNLYWYRQAAGRGLQLLFYSVGIGQISSEVPQNLSASRPQDRQFILSSKKLLLSDSGFYLCAWSTSSYNEQFFGPGTRLTVL.

V gene TRBV11-2 combines with J gene TRBJ2-7, with 7 bases that match TRBD1. Germline V gives CDR1 SGHAT, CDR2 FQNNGV. The V and J ends lost 5 bases and 5 bases, in that order; junction bases with no gene match: 21. This CDR3 is built from 18 residues. The CDR3 DNA reads as TGTGCCAGCAGCCCCAGGGTCGACAGGGCGAACAATAAGAACGAGCAGTACTTC. Protein sequence: CASSPRVDRANNKNEQYF.

This rearrangement joins TRBV10-3 to TRBJ1-1, with a possible D match to TRBD1 (5 bases). The V gene lost 3 bases and the J gene lost 4 bases, with 12 bases spanning the gap. From germline, CDR1 is ENHRY and CDR2 SYGVKD. The CDR3 length is 14 residues. The CDR3 loop reads CAISEPGYGTEAFF. CDR3 in DNA: TGTGCCATCAGTGAACCAGGGTACGGCACTGAAGCTTTCTTT.

This chain uses TRBV7-7 with TRBJ2-5, with TRBD2 matching over 11 bases. V was pared by 4 bases and J by 3 bases, with 7 bases of the junction left unmatched. The germline CDR1 and CDR2 sequences are SSHAT and FNYEAQ (reference sequence). The CDR3 is made up of 16 amino acids. The CDR3 DNA follows: TGTGCCAGCAGCTCCTCCGGGACTAGCGGAAAAGAGACCCAGTACTTC. It specifies CASSSSGTSGKETQYF.

The J gene is TRBJ1-1, the V gene TRBV18; TRBD1 might be the D (6 bases). The V end was cut by 2 bases, the J end by 3 bases, with 13 bases between. Germline V gives CDR1 KGHSH, CDR2 LQKENI. The CDR3 has 15 residues. The CDR3 loop is CASSPGMGTHTEAFF. Written as DNA, the CDR3 is TGTGCCAGCTCACCAGGGATGGGGACACACACTGAAGCTTTCTTT.